This T cell receptor (beta chain) was identified during a study of cytomegalovirus exposure and HLA in healthy donors. To note about this clone: Its cognate antigen is unknown.

Amplification used 60 Vbeta primers and 13 Jbeta primers. Clones were sequenced by immunoSEQ multiplex PCR, and TCRdb holds only the in-frame ones, with some missing. The sample consists of 80,000 to 95,000 clones, over 65% of them appearing once. Broader study findings: In a later analysis, TCR beta V- and J-gene trimming was associated with a missense DCLRE1C variant.

The CDR3 spans 14 residues. The V end lost 0 bases, the J end lost 6 bases, and 8 bases lay between the germline ends. From germline, CDR1 is LNHNV and CDR2 YYDKDF (reference sequence). This TCR was sampled from a woman aged 18-30 years in good health and CMV-seropositive. The chain recombines TRBV15 with TRBJ2-2; D is unresolved. Sequencing was done on a sample of PBMCs. This CDR3 is CATSRDVIPGELFF. As DNA, the CDR3 is TGTGCCACCAGCAGAGACGTTATCCCCGGGGAGCTGTTTTTT.